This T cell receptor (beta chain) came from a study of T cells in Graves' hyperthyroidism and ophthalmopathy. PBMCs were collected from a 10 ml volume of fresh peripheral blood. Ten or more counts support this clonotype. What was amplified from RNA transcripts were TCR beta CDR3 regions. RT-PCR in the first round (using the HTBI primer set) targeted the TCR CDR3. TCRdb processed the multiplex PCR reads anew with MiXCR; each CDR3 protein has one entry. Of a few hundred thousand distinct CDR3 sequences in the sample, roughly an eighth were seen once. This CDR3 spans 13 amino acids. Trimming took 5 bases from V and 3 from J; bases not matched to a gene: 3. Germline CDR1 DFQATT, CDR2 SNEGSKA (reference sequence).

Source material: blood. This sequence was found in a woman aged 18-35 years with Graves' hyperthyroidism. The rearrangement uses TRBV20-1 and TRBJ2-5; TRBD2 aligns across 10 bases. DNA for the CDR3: TGCAGTGCTTCTAGCGGGGGTGAAGAGACCCAGTACTTC. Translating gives CSASSGGEETQYF.